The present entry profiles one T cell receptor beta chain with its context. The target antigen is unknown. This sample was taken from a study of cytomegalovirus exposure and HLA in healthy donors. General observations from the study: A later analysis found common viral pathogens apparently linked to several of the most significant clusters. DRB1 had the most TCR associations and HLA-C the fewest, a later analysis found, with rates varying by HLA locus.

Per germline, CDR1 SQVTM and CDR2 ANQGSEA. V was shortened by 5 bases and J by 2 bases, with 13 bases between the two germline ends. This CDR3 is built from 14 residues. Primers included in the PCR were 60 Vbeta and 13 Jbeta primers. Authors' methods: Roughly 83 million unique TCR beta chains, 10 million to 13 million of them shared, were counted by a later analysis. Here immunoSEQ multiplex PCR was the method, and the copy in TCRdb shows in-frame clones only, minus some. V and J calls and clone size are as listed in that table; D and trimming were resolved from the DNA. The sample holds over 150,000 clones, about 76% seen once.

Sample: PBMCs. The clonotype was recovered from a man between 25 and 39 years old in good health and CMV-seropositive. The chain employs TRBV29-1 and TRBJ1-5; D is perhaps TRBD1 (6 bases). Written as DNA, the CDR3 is TGCAGCGTTACCACAGGGACGGGCAATCAGCCCCAGCATTTT. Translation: CSVTTGTGNQPQHF.